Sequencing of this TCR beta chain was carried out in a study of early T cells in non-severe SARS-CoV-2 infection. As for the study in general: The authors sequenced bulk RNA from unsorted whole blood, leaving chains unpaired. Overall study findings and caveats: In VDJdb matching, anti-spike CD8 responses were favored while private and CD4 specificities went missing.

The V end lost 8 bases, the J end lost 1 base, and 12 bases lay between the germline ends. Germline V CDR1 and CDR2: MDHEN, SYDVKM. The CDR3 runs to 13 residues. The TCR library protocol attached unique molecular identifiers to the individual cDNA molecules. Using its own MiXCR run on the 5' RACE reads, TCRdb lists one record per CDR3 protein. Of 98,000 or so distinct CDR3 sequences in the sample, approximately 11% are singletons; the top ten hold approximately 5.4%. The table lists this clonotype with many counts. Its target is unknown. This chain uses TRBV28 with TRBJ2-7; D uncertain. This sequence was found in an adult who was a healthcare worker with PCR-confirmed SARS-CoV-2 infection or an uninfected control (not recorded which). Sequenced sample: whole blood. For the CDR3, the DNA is TGTGCCAGCTTGCGTCCGGGTTCCTACGAGCAGTACTTC. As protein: CASLRPGSYEQYF.